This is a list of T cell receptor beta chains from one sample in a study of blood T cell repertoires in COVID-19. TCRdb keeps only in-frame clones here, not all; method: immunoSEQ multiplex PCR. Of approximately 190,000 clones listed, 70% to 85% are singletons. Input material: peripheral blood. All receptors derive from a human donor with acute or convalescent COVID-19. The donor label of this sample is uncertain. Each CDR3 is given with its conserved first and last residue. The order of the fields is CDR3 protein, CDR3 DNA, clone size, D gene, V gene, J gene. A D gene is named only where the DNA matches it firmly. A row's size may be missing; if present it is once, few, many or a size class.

CASSGEERGHEKLFF	TGTGCCAGCAGTGGGGAGGAGAGGGGGCATGAAAAACTGTTTTTT	.	TRBD1	TRBV2	TRBJ1-4
CASSLGLAGGRSYNEQFF	TGCGCCAGCAGCTTGGGACTAGCGGGAGGAAGGTCCTACAATGAGCAGTTCTTC	.	TRBD2	TRBV5-1	TRBJ2-1
CASSFSDRAEKLFF	TGTGCCAGCAGCTTCTCCGACAGGGCTGAAAAACTGTTTTTT	few	TRBD1	TRBV7-9	TRBJ1-4
CASSLRRNTGELFF	TGTGCCAGCAGTTTGAGGCGGAACACCGGGGAGCTGTTTTTT	once	.	TRBV27	TRBJ2-2
CASAKGADTGELFF	TGTGCCAGCGCCAAGGGGGCCGACACCGGGGAGCTGTTTTTT	.	TRBD1	TRBV7-9	TRBJ2-2
CASSLRLAGDAVKYNEQFF	TGTGCCAGCAGCCTCCGACTAGCGGGAGACGCGGTAAAATACAATGAGCAGTTCTTC	few	TRBD2	TRBV7-6	TRBJ2-1
CASSLFGGNSPLHF	TGCGCCAGCAGCTTGTTCGGGGGGAATTCACCCCTCCACTTT	.	.	TRBV5-1	TRBJ1-6
CASSPPLAGGEETQYF	TGTGCCAGCAGTCCCCCCCTAGCGGGAGGCGAGGAGACCCAGTACTTC	.	TRBD2	TRBV27	TRBJ2-5
CASSLTGENTEAFF	TGTGCCAGCAGCTTGACAGGGGAGAACACTGAAGCTTTCTTT	once	TRBD1	TRBV7-3	TRBJ1-1
CASSGQSGSPLHF	TGTGCCAGCAGCGGACAGTCTGGCTCACCCCTCCACTTT	few	.	TRBV9	TRBJ1-6
CASRLISGTGGRIGSPLHF	TGTGCCAGCCGACTAATCTCCGGGACAGGGGGCAGAATTGGCTCACCCCTCCACTTT	.	TRBD1	TRBV28	TRBJ1-6
CAISARQGARSSYNEQFF	TGTGCCATCAGTGCAAGACAGGGGGCCCGATCGTCCTACAATGAGCAGTTCTTC	.	TRBD1	TRBV10-3	TRBJ2-1
CASSSPSGRTPYEQYF	TGTGCCAGCAGTTCTCCTAGCGGGAGAACTCCCTACGAGCAGTACTTC	.	TRBD2	TRBV6-5	TRBJ2-7
CASSQIIGAEETQYF	TGTGCCAGCTCACAAATAATAGGGGCGGAGGAGACCCAGTACTTC	.	.	TRBV18	TRBJ2-5
CASGRTGANVLTF	TGTGCCAGCGGGAGAACTGGGGCCAACGTCCTGACTTTC	.	.	TRBV7-9	TRBJ2-6
CASSSGQGTYEQYF	TGTGCCAGCAGCTCCGGACAGGGGACCTACGAGCAGTACTTC	few	TRBD1	TRBV7-9	TRBJ2-7
CASSLSGGTGSRFNEQFF	TGTGCCAGCAGCTTGTCGGGTGGTACAGGGTCGCGGTTCAATGAGCAGTTCTTC	.	.	TRBV5-6	TRBJ2-1
CASSTRRRQTEKLFF	TGTGCCAGCAGTACCCGACGGCGACAAACGGAAAAACTGTTTTTT	once	.	TRBV6-2/TRBV6-3	TRBJ1-4
CASSWTFQGKGYTGELFF	TGTGCCAGCAGCTGGACGTTTCAGGGGAAGGGGTACACCGGGGAGCTGTTTTTT	.	.	TRBV5-5	TRBJ2-2
CASSYLEQGEQYF	TGTGCCAGCAGTTACCTCGAACAGGGCGAGCAGTACTTC	.	.	TRBV6-5	TRBJ2-7
CASSTPLGGLGNTEAFF	TGTGCCAGTAGTACCCCCCTAGGGGGATTAGGGAACACTGAAGCTTTCTTT	.	.	TRBV19	TRBJ1-1
CASSRAADTQYF	TGTGCCAGCAGCAGGGCGGCAGATACGCAGTATTTT	.	.	TRBV12-3/TRBV12-4	TRBJ2-3
CASSEQGTEAFF	TGTGCCAGCAGTGAACAGGGTACTGAAGCTTTCTTT	once	.	TRBV2	TRBJ1-1
CASSRGQGYQPQHF	TGTGCCAGCAGCAGGGGACAGGGGTATCAGCCCCAGCATTTT	few	TRBD1	TRBV9	TRBJ1-5
CASSASPGGLARPLFF	TGTGCCAGCAGCGCAAGCCCGGGGGGACTAGCGAGACCTTTGTTCTTC	.	TRBD2	TRBV9	TRBJ2-1
CASIQVDNEQFF	TGCGCCAGTATACAGGTAGACAATGAGCAGTTCTTC	.	.	TRBV10-1	TRBJ2-1
CASSLGDTNNIQYF	TGCGCCAGCAGCTTAGGTGACACAAATAACATTCAGTACTTC	.	.	TRBV5-1	TRBJ2-4
CASSRLPSSRDSLATDTQYF	TGTGCCAGCAGCCGATTGCCCTCCTCCAGGGACAGCTTAGCGACAGATACGCAGTATTTT	once	TRBD1	TRBV7-3	TRBJ2-3
CASSLAPVAGVSSTDTQYF	TGCGCCAGCAGCTTGGCCCCGGTAGCGGGAGTCTCCAGCACAGATACGCAGTATTTT	.	TRBD2	TRBV5-1	TRBJ2-3
CASSQDEFQPQHF	TGTGCCAGCAGCCAAGATGAGTTCCAGCCCCAGCATTTT	.	.	TRBV14	TRBJ1-5
CASSQVRITGFSYNSPLHF	TGTGCCAGCAGCCAAGTTCGGATAACAGGCTTCTCCTATAATTCACCCCTCCACTTT	few	.	TRBV3-1/TRBV3-2	TRBJ1-6
CASSYGLAGTYEQYF	TGTGCCAGCAGTTACGGACTAGCGGGTACCTACGAGCAGTACTTC	.	TRBD2	TRBV6-5	TRBJ2-7
CASRGENRGSYEQYF	TGTGCCAGCAGGGGGGAAAACAGGGGTTCCTACGAGCAGTACTTC	.	TRBD1	TRBV27	TRBJ2-7
CASSETTTNEKLFF	TGTGCCAGCAGTGAGACAACAACTAATGAAAAACTGTTTTTT	.	.	TRBV6-1	TRBJ1-4
CASSLNGVGSNQPQHF	TGTGCCAGCAGCTTGAACGGGGTGGGGTCCAATCAGCCCCAGCATTTT	once	.	TRBV5-6	TRBJ1-5
CASSRGQGRNGYTF	TGTGCCAGCAGCAGAGGACAGGGGCGAAATGGCTACACCTTC	.	TRBD1	TRBV6-5	TRBJ1-2
CASRAGRGFQETQYF	TGTGCCAGCAGAGCCGGACGGGGGTTCCAAGAGACCCAGTACTTC	.	.	TRBV6-5	TRBJ2-5
CASSEGRGAYGYTF	TGTGCCAGCAGTGAAGGCCGGGGAGCCTATGGCTACACCTTC	.	.	TRBV2	TRBJ1-2
CASSTGQAIYGYTF	TGTGCCAGCAGTACGGGACAGGCGATTTATGGCTACACCTTC	.	TRBD1	TRBV6-5	TRBJ1-2
CASSQVRAGAGAEAFF	TGTGCCAGCAGCCAAGTCAGGGCGGGGGCAGGGGCTGAAGCTTTCTTT	.	.	TRBV4-2	TRBJ1-1
CASTRLAGEGNEQFF	TGTGCCAGCACGCGACTAGCGGGAGAGGGAAATGAGCAGTTCTTC	.	TRBD2	TRBV2	TRBJ2-1
CASSEVTGPLQPQHF	TGTGCCAGCAGTGAAGTGACAGGGCCCCTTCAGCCCCAGCATTTT	.	TRBD1	TRBV6-1	TRBJ1-5
CASNRQGANTGELFF	TGTGCCAGCAATCGGCAGGGCGCGAACACCGGGGAGCTGTTTTTT	.	.	TRBV2	TRBJ2-2
CASSHAQGGMNMVEKLFF	TGTGCCAGCAGTCACGCGCAGGGTGGAATGAATATGGTTGAAAAACTGTTTTTT	few	.	TRBV5-5	TRBJ1-4
CASRKTGSRVGEAFF	TGTGCCAGCAGGAAAACAGGGAGTAGGGTTGGAGAAGCTTTCTTT	.	.	TRBV25-1	TRBJ1-1
CASSPGTGVRNQPQHF	TGTGCCAGCAGTCCGGGGACAGGGGTGCGGAATCAGCCCCAGCATTTT	.	TRBD1	TRBV27	TRBJ1-5
CRAHPPGTYEQYF	TGCAGAGCGCATCCCCCAGGGACCTACGAGCAGTACTTC	.	.	TRBV29-1	TRBJ2-7
CASSRQETYEQYF	TGTGCCAGCTCACGGCAGGAAACCTACGAGCAGTACTTC	.	.	TRBV18	TRBJ2-7
CAWSRPSLRSGYSNQPQHF	TGTGCCTGGAGTAGGCCCAGCCTAAGGTCGGGTTATAGCAATCAGCCCCAGCATTTT	.	.	TRBV30	TRBJ1-5
CASSYSSSGATDTQYF	TGTGCCAGCAGTTACTCTTCTAGCGGGGCAACAGATACGCAGTATTTT	once	TRBD2	TRBV6-5	TRBJ2-3
CAYREGERGYTF	TGTGCCTACCGGGAGGGGGAAAGGGGCTACACCTTC	.	.	TRBV30	TRBJ1-2
CASSSTETSGYTF	TGTGCCAGCAGCTCGACAGAAACGAGTGGCTACACCTTC	.	.	TRBV7-9	TRBJ1-2
CASSQGGRVYEQYF	TGTGCCAGCAGCCAAGGGGGCAGGGTCTACGAGCAGTACTTC	.	.	TRBV4-2	TRBJ2-7
CSVLYAQGNGYTF	TGCAGCGTTCTTTACGCCCAGGGCAACGGCTACACCTTC	.	.	TRBV29-1	TRBJ1-2
CASSLEVVGTGELFF	TGTGCCAGCAGCTTAGAGGTGGTCGGGACCGGGGAGCTGTTTTTT	.	.	TRBV7-2	TRBJ2-2
CASSRDRNGNTIYF	TGTGCCAGCAGCCGAGACAGGAATGGAAACACCATATATTTT	.	.	TRBV7-8	TRBJ1-3
CSVENRVPEAFF	TGCAGCGTTGAAAACCGAGTCCCTGAAGCTTTCTTT	.	.	TRBV29-1	TRBJ1-1
CASSLVGGGNYGYTF	TGTGCCAGCAGCCTCGTCGGGGGTGGAAACTATGGCTACACCTTC	.	.	TRBV5-6	TRBJ1-2
CASSLFQGIGQYF	TGTGCCAGCAGTTTATTCCAGGGTATCGGGCAGTACTTC	.	.	TRBV28	TRBJ2-7
CSASPQGAGYGYTF	TGCAGTGCTAGTCCGCAGGGGGCAGGATATGGCTACACCTTC	.	TRBD1	TRBV20-1	TRBJ1-2